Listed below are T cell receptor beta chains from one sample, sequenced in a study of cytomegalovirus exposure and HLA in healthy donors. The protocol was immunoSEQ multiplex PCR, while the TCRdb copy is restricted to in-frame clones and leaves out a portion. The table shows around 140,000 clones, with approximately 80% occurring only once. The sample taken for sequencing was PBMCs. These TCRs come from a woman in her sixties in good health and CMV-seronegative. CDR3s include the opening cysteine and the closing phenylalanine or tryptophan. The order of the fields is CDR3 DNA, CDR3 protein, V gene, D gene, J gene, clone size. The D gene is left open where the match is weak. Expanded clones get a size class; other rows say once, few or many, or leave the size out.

CDR3nt: TGTGCCAGCAGTGAACAGGGAGGAGGAGATGGCTACACCTTC
CDR3aa: CASSEQGGGDGYTF
v_gene: TRBV25-1
d_gene: NA
j_gene: TRBJ1-2
abundance: NA

CDR3nt: TGTGCCAGTAGTATGGGACAGGGGAATGAAGCTTTCTTT
CDR3aa: CASSMGQGNEAFF
v_gene: TRBV19
d_gene: TRBD1
j_gene: TRBJ1-1
abundance: NA

CDR3nt: TGTGCCAGCAGTGAGGGGAGACATCCCTATGGCTACACCTTC
CDR3aa: CASSEGRHPYGYTF
v_gene: TRBV6-1
d_gene: NA
j_gene: TRBJ1-2
abundance: once

CDR3nt: TGTGCCAGCAGCTCAGGACAGGGGTGGAGCTCTGGGGCCAACGTCCTGACTTTC
CDR3aa: CASSSGQGWSSGANVLTF
v_gene: TRBV7-7
d_gene: TRBD1
j_gene: TRBJ2-6
abundance: NA

CDR3nt: TGTGCCAGCAGCTTAGGACAGGGGGCTGCTGAGCCCCAGCATTTT
CDR3aa: CASSLGQGAAEPQHF
v_gene: TRBV5-6
d_gene: TRBD1
j_gene: TRBJ1-5
abundance: NA

CDR3nt: TGTGCCAGCAGCACCCGAGCGGGAGACGCGTACAATGAGCAGTTCTTC
CDR3aa: CASSTRAGDAYNEQFF
v_gene: TRBV9
d_gene: TRBD2
j_gene: TRBJ2-1
abundance: NA

CDR3nt: TGCGCCAGCAGCTTGCAGGAAAACTACGAGCAGTACTTC
CDR3aa: CASSLQENYEQYF
v_gene: TRBV5-1
d_gene: NA
j_gene: TRBJ2-7
abundance: NA

CDR3nt: TGTGCCTGGAGTGTACTATCGGGGAACACTGAAGCTTTCTTT
CDR3aa: CAWSVLSGNTEAFF
v_gene: TRBV30
d_gene: NA
j_gene: TRBJ1-1
abundance: NA

CDR3nt: TGCAGCGTTTGGCCCCCCGGACTCCCCTACGAGCAGTACTTC
CDR3aa: CSVWPPGLPYEQYF
v_gene: TRBV29-1
d_gene: NA
j_gene: TRBJ2-7
abundance: NA

CDR3nt: TGTGCCAGCAGCGAGGGGACAGTTCAAGAGACCCAGTACTTC
CDR3aa: CASSEGTVQETQYF
v_gene: TRBV9
d_gene: TRBD1
j_gene: TRBJ2-5
abundance: NA

CDR3nt: TGTGCCAGCAGCCTTTATGGGACACTCTCCTACAATGAGCAGTTCTTC
CDR3aa: CASSLYGTLSYNEQFF
v_gene: TRBV14
d_gene: NA
j_gene: TRBJ2-1
abundance: NA

CDR3nt: TGTGCCAGCAGTTACCTCAGGGGTCTGAACACTGAAGCTTTCTTT
CDR3aa: CASSYLRGLNTEAFF
v_gene: TRBV6-5
d_gene: NA
j_gene: TRBJ1-1
abundance: NA

CDR3nt: TGTGCCAGCACCAACCAGGGGGCAACCTACGAGCAGTACTTC
CDR3aa: CASTNQGATYEQYF
v_gene: TRBV28
d_gene: TRBD1
j_gene: TRBJ2-7
abundance: NA

CDR3nt: TGTGCCTGGAGTAAACAGGGCCGTACCCAGCATTTT
CDR3aa: CAWSKQGRTQHF
v_gene: TRBV30
d_gene: NA
j_gene: TRBJ1-5
abundance: few

CDR3nt: TGTGCCAGCAGTCTGTGGACATCTTTACAGTTCTTC
CDR3aa: CASSLWTSLQFF
v_gene: TRBV28
d_gene: NA
j_gene: TRBJ2-1
abundance: NA

CDR3nt: TGTGCCAGCAGCAAGAGGGGGCAGGGGGCACAAACTTTCTTT
CDR3aa: CASSKRGQGAQTFF
v_gene: TRBV5-6
d_gene: TRBD1
j_gene: TRBJ1-1
abundance: NA

CDR3nt: TGTGCCAGCAGCCAACCCCCGGCAGGTACCTACGAGCAGTACTTC
CDR3aa: CASSQPPAGTYEQYF
v_gene: TRBV4-2
d_gene: NA
j_gene: TRBJ2-7
abundance: NA

CDR3nt: TGCAGCGTTCGGACAGGTACCTCCTACGAGCAGTACTTC
CDR3aa: CSVRTGTSYEQYF
v_gene: TRBV29-1
d_gene: TRBD1
j_gene: TRBJ2-7
abundance: NA

CDR3nt: TGTGCCAGCAGATCGGGAGACAGGGGTTTAGGCGGGGAGCTGTTTTTT
CDR3aa: CASRSGDRGLGGELFF
v_gene: TRBV2
d_gene: TRBD1
j_gene: TRBJ2-2
abundance: few

CDR3nt: TGTGCCAGCAGTCTACAGGGGCTCTTGGGGGAGCAGTTCTTC
CDR3aa: CASSLQGLLGEQFF
v_gene: TRBV27
d_gene: TRBD1
j_gene: TRBJ2-1
abundance: NA

CDR3nt: TGTGCCAGTAGTACCGGGACTAACGGGGAGCTGTTTTTT
CDR3aa: CASSTGTNGELFF
v_gene: TRBV19
d_gene: TRBD2
j_gene: TRBJ2-2
abundance: NA

CDR3nt: TGTGCCAGCTCACCGTACAGGGGTAGGACTGAAGCTTTCTTT
CDR3aa: CASSPYRGRTEAFF
v_gene: TRBV18
d_gene: TRBD1
j_gene: TRBJ1-1
abundance: NA

CDR3nt: TGTGCCAGCAGCTTATATTCTAGCGGGGGGGGTAGAGAGCAGTTCTTC
CDR3aa: CASSLYSSGGGREQFF
v_gene: TRBV7-2
d_gene: TRBD2
j_gene: TRBJ2-1
abundance: once

CDR3nt: TGTGCCAGCAGCTTGGGGGCAGGGGGCGTTACGAATGAAAAACTGTTTTTT
CDR3aa: CASSLGAGGVTNEKLFF
v_gene: TRBV5-5
d_gene: TRBD1
j_gene: TRBJ1-4
abundance: NA

CDR3nt: TGTGCCAGCTCAAAGGACAGCTCCTACGAGCAGTACTTC
CDR3aa: CASSKDSSYEQYF
v_gene: TRBV6-6
d_gene: NA
j_gene: TRBJ2-7
abundance: few

CDR3nt: TGTGCCTGGAGTAACCCCTCCCGACGGGGTTCCTACGAGCAGTACTTC
CDR3aa: CAWSNPSRRGSYEQYF
v_gene: TRBV30
d_gene: NA
j_gene: TRBJ2-7
abundance: NA

CDR3nt: TGTGCCAGCAGTGAAGCCCGGGACAGCTTCTATAGCAATCAGCCCCAGCATTTT
CDR3aa: CASSEARDSFYSNQPQHF
v_gene: TRBV2
d_gene: TRBD1
j_gene: TRBJ1-5
abundance: NA

CDR3nt: TGTGCCAGCAGTTTATCGGGAGCGGGAGCAACTTACTCCTACGAGCAGTACTTC
CDR3aa: CASSLSGAGATYSYEQYF
v_gene: TRBV27
d_gene: TRBD2
j_gene: TRBJ2-7
abundance: NA

CDR3nt: TGCAGCGTTCAGGGAAAATTCCCCTCCTACGAGCAGTACTTC
CDR3aa: CSVQGKFPSYEQYF
v_gene: TRBV29-1
d_gene: NA
j_gene: TRBJ2-7
abundance: NA

CDR3nt: TGTGCCAGCAGAAGACAGGACCCACAAGAGACCCAGTACTTC
CDR3aa: CASRRQDPQETQYF
v_gene: TRBV21-1
d_gene: NA
j_gene: TRBJ2-5
abundance: few